This TCR beta chain appears in the sequencing data of a study of CD8+ T cells in alopecia areata. Study in general: Treatment of the treated patients consisted of oral tofacitinib, 5 to 10 mg twice daily.

Sorting from PBMCs produced CD4+ and CD8+ T cells. With respect to this clone: Its antigen is unidentified.

Germline assignment: CDR1 MGHRA and CDR2 YSYEKL. V lost 1 base and J lost 0, with 13 bases in between. CDR3 length: 17 amino acids. Reverse transcription of extracted RNA yielded cDNA, which provided the sequencing template. The assay was immunoSEQ multiplex PCR, and TCRdb's table has in-frame clones only and misses some. This table has about 150,000 clones, about three fifths appearing once. Study-wide results and caveats: TCR sharing across patients was less clear than in mice, possibly HLA-related.

The source of this sequence is a human donor with alopecia areata. V is TRBV4-1 and J is TRBJ2-4, with TRBD1 as a possible D gene (6 bases). Material: CD4+ T cells sorted from blood, obtained at week 0. CDR3 amino acids: CASSQVQGPLAKNIQYF. CDR3 DNA: TGCGCCAGCAGCCAAGTACAGGGACCACTAGCCAAAAACATTCAGTACTTC.